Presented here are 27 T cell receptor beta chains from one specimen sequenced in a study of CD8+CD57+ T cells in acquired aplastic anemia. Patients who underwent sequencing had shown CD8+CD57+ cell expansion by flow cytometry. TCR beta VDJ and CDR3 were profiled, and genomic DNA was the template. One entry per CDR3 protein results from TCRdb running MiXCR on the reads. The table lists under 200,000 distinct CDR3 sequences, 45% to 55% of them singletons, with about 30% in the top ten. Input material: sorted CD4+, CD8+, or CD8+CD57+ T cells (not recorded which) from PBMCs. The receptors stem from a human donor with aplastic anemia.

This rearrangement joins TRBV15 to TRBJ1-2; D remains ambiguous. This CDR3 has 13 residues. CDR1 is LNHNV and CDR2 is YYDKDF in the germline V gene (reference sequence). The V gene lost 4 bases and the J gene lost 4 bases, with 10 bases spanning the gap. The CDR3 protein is CATSKGGSYGYTF. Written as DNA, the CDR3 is TGTGCCACCAGCAAGGGAGGGAGCTATGGCTACACCTTC.

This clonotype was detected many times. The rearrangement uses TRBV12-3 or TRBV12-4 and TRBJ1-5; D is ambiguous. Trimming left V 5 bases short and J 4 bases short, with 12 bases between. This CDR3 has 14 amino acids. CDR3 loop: CASSLGIGNQPQHF. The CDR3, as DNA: TGTGCCAGCAGTCTGGGAATAGGGAATCAGCCCCAGCATTTT.

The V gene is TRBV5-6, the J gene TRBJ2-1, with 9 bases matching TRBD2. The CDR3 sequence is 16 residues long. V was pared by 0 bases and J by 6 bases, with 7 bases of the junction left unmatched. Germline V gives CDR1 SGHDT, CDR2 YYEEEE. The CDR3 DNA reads TGTGCCAGCAGCTTGGCCCTAGCGGGAAGTTTCAATGAGCAGTTCTTC. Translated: CASSLALAGSFNEQFF.

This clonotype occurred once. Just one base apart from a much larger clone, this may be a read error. CDR3: CASGLRRYEQYF. The CDR3 nucleotides read TGTGCTAGTGGTTTGAGACGGTATGAGCAGTACTTC. This chain connects TRBV12-5 to TRBJ2-1; D gene uncertain. The end of the DNA aligns better with TRBJ2-7, so the J call may be wrong. The CDR3 loop spans 12 amino acids. Per the germline V gene, CDR1 is LGHNT and CDR2 is FRNRAP.

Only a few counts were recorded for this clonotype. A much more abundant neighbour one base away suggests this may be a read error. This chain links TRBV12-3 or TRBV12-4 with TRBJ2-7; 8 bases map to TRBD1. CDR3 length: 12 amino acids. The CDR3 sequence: CASRRQGNEQCF. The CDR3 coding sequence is TGTGCCAGCAGGCGACAGGGGAACGAGCAGTGCTTC.

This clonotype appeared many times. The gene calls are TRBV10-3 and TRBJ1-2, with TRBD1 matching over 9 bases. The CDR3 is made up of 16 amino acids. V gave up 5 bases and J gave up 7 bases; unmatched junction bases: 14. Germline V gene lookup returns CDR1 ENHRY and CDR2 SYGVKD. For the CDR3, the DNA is TGTGCCATCAGTCAACCGGGACAGGGACTTGAGAGTGGCTACACCTTC. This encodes CAISQPGQGLESGYTF.

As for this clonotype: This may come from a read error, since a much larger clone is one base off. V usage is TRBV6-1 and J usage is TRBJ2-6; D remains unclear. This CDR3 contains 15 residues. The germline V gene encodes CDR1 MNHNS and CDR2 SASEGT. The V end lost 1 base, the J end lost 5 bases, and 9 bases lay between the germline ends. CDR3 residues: CASSEVGSRANVLTF. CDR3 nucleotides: TGTGCCAGCAGTGAAGTGGGTTCCCGGGCCAACGTCCTGACTTTC.

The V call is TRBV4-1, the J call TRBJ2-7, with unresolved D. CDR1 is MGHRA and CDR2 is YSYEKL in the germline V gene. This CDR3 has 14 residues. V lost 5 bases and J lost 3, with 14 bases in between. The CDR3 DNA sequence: TGCGCCAGCAGCTACGCAACGGGTCGCTACGAGCAGTACTTC. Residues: CASSYATGRYEQYF.

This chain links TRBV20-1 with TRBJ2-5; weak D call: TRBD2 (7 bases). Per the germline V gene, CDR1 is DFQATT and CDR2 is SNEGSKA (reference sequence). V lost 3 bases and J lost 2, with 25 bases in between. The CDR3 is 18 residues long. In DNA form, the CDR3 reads TGCAGTGCTAGGGCCGCCTACCTTAAGGGGGGGACACAAGAGACCCAGTACTTC. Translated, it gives CSARAAYLKGGTQETQYF.

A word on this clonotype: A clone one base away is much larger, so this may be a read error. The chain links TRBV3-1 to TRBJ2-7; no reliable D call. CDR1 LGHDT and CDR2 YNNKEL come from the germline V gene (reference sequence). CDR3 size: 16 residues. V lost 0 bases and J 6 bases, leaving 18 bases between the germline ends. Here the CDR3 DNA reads TGTGCCAGCAGCCAAGAAAAGTGGCCGGTGGTTGGCGAGCAGTACTTC. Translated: CASSQEKWPVVGEQYF.

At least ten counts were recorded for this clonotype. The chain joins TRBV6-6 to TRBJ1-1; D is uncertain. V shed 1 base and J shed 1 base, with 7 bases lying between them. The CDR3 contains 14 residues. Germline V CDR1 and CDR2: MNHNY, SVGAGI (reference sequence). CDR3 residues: CASSYLNGNTEAFF. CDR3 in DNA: TGTGCCAGCAGTTACTTGAACGGGAACACTGAAGCTTTCTTT.

The CDR3 here is CASSLELDSYYNEQFF. In nucleotides, the CDR3 is TGTGCCAGCAGCTTAGAACTAGATTCGTACTACAATGAGCAGTTCTTC. The rearrangement joins TRBV7-2 to TRBJ2-1, with a tentative D call TRBD2 (5 bases). CDR3 length: 16 residues. Trimming removed 1 base from V and 3 bases from J, with 13 bases in between. CDR1 and CDR2 (germline): SGHTA, FQGNSA.

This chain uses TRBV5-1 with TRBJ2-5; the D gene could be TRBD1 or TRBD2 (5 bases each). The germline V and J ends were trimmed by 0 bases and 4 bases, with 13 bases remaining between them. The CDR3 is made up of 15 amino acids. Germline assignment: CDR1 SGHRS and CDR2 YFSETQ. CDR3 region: CASSLAFIGGETQYF. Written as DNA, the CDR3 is TGCGCCAGCAGCTTGGCGTTCATTGGGGGAGAGACCCAGTACTTC. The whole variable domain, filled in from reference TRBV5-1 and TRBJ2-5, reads KAGVTQTPRYLIKTRGQQVTLSCSPISGHRSVSWYQQTPGQGLQFLFEYFSETQRNKGNFPGRFSGRQFSNSRSEMNVSTLELGDSALYLCASSLAFIGGETQYFGPGTRLLVL.

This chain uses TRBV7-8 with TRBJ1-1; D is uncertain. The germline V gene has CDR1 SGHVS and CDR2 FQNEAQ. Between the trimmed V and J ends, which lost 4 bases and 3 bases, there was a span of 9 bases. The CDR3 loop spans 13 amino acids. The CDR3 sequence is CASSWTMDTEAFF. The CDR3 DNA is TGTGCCAGCAGCTGGACGATGGACACTGAAGCTTTCTTT.

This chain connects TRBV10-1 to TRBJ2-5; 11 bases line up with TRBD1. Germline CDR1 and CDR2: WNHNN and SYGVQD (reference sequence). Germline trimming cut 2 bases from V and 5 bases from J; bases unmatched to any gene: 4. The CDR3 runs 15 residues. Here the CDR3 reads CASSEGQGARETQYF. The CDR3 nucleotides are TGCGCCAGCAGTGAGGGACAGGGGGCACGGGAGACCCAGTACTTC.

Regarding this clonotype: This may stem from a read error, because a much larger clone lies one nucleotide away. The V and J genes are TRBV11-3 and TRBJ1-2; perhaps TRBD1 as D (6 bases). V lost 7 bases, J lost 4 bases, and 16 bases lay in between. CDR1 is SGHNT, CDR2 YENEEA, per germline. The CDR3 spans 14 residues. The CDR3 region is CASILRGAGYGYTF. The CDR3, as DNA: TGTGCCAGCATCCTGCGGGGGGCAGGCTATGGCTACACCTTC.

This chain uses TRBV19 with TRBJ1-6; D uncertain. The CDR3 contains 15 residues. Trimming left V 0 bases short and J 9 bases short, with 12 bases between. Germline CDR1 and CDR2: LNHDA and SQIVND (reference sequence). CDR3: CASSIEDRGSSPLHF. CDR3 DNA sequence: TGTGCCAGTAGTATAGAGGACCGAGGAAGTTCACCCCTCCACTTT.

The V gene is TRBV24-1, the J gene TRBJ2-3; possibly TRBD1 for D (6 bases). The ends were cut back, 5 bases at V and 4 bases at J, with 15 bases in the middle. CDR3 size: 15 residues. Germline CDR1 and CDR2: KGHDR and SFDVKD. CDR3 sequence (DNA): TGTGCCACCAGTGGGGGTCGGACAGCCTCAGATACGCAGTATTTT. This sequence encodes CATSGGRTASDTQYF.

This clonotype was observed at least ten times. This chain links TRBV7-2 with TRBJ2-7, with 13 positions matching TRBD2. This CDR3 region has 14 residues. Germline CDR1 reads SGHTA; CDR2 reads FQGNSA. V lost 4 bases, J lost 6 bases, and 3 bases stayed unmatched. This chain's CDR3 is CASSYGLAGVEQYF. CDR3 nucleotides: TGTGCCAGCAGCTATGGACTAGCGGGAGTCGAGCAGTACTTC.

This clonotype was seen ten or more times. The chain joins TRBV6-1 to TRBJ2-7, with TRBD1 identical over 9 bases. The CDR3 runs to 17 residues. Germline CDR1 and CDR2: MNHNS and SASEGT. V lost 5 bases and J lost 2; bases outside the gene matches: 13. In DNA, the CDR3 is TGTGCCAGCAGTACCAACTCCCTGAGGACAGGGGCCTACGAGCAGTACTTC. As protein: CASSTNSLRTGAYEQYF.

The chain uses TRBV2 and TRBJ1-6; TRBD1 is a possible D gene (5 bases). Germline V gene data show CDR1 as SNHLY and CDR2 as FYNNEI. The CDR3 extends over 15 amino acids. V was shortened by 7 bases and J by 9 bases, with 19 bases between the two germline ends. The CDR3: CASMGGGHPSSPLHF. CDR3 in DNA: TGTGCCAGCATGGGGGGAGGACACCCTTCTTCACCCCTCCACTTT.

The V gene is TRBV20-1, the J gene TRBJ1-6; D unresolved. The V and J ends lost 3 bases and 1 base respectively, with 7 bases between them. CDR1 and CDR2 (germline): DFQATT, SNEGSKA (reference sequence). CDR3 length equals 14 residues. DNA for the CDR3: TGCAGTGCTAGCCAGGATTCCTATAATTCACCCCTCCACTTT. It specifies CSASQDSYNSPLHF.

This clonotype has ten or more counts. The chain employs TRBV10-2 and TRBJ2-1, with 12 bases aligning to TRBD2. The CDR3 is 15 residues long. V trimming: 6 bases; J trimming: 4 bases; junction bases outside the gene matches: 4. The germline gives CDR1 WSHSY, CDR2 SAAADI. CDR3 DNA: TGCGCCAGCAGCCCTGGACTAGCGGGATACAATGAGCAGTTCTTC. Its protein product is CASSPGLAGYNEQFF.

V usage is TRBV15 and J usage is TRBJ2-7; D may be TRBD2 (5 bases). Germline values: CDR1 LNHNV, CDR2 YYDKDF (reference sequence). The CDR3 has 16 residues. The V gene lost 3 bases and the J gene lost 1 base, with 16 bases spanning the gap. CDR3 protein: CATSSRFPSLSYEQYF. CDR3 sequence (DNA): TGTGCCACCAGCAGCAGGTTTCCTAGCCTTTCCTACGAGCAGTACTTC.

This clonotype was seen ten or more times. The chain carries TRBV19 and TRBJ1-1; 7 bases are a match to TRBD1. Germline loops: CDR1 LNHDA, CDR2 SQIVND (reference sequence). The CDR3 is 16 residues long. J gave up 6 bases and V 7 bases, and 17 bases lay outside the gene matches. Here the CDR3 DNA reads TGTGCCAGTAATGACGAAGGGGGCCCTATGATTCCTGAAGCTTTCTTT. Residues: CASNDEGGPMIPEAFF.

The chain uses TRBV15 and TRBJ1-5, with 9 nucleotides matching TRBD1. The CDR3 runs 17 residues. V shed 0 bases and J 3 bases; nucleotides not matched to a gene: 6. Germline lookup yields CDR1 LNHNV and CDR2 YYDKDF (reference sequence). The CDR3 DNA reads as TGTGCCACCAGCAGAGATGGGGGGACAGGGAACAATCAGCCCCAGCATTTT. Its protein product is CATSRDGGTGNNQPQHF.

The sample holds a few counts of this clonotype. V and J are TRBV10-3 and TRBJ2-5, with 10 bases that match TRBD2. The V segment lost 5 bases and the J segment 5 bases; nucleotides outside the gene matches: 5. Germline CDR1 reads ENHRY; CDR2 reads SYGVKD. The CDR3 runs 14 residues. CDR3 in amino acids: CAISSGGEGETQYF. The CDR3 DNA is TGTGCCATCAGTAGCGGGGGGGAGGGGGAGACCCAGTACTTC.